These 23 T cell receptor beta chains were all obtained from the same sample, sequenced in a study of blood T cell repertoires in COVID-19. Clones were sequenced by immunoSEQ multiplex PCR, and TCRdb holds only the in-frame ones, with some missing. The sample lists about 60,000 clones, around 77% occurring once. The sequencing sample was made of peripheral blood. The receptors stem from a woman aged 70-85 years with COVID-19, enrolled during active disease.

The chain is built from TRBV19 and TRBJ2-2; TRBD2 matches at 14 bases. The trim removed 6 bases at V and 6 bases at J, leaving 3 bases unmatched. Germline CDR1 and CDR2: LNHDA and SQIVND (reference sequence). The CDR3 length is 15 residues. The CDR3 region has the DNA TGTGCCAGTAGGGGGACTAGCGGGAGATCCGGGGAGCTGTTTTTT. Its protein product is CASRGTSGRSGELFF.

V usage is TRBV9 and J usage is TRBJ1-1, with 7 bases identical to TRBD1. The CDR3 covers 15 residues. V gave up 0 bases and J gave up 0 bases; unmatched junction bases: 2. Germline assignment: CDR1 SGDLS and CDR2 YYNGEE. The CDR3 loop reads CASSVGDRMNTEAFF. The CDR3, as DNA: TGTGCCAGCAGCGTAGGGGACAGAATGAACACTGAAGCTTTCTTT.

The chain links TRBV5-1 to TRBJ1-2; unclear D gene. With 4 bases removed from V and 4 bases from J, the gap between germline ends came to 14 bases. This CDR3 is 14 amino acids long. Germline V CDR1 and CDR2: SGHRS, YFSETQ. This chain's CDR3 is CASSVGLPVYGYTF. The DNA of the CDR3 is TGCGCCAGCAGCGTCGGACTCCCCGTCTATGGCTACACCTTC.

The rearrangement uses TRBV5-1 and TRBJ2-2; 7 bases match TRBD1. CDR3 length: 16 amino acids. CDR1 and CDR2 (germline): SGHRS, YFSETQ. Unmatched junction bases numbered 10, after V lost 4 bases and J lost 4 bases. Written as DNA, the CDR3 is TGCGCCAGCAGCCACCGGACGGGACAGAGCACCGGGGAGCTGTTTTTT. Its protein product is CASSHRTGQSTGELFF.

The gene calls are TRBV25-1 and TRBJ2-3, with 9 nucleotides matching TRBD2. This CDR3 has 16 residues. Germline trimming cut 0 bases from V and 3 bases from J; bases unmatched to any gene: 4. Germline V gives CDR1 MGHDK, CDR2 SYGVNS. The CDR3 loop reads CASSEYRAGGTDTQYF. The CDR3 region has the DNA TGTGCCAGCAGTGAATATCGAGCGGGAGGTACAGATACGCAGTATTTT.

This clone came up a few times. This chain links TRBV13 with TRBJ2-1, with 10 bases lining up with TRBD2. The CDR3 contains 18 residues. Losses at the gene ends were 0 bases for V and 1 base for J; bases not matched to a gene: 6. CDR1 is PRHDT and CDR2 is FYEKMQ in the germline V gene (reference sequence). The CDR3 DNA sequence: TGTGCCAGCAGCTTAGGACTAGCGGGGACCCGATCCTACAATGAGCAGTTCTTC. Protein product: CASSLGLAGTRSYNEQFF.

DNA of the CDR3: TGCGCCAGCAGTCCGGCGGGGTGCAATCAGCCCCAGCATTTT. It yields the protein CASSPAGCNQPQHF. The genes are TRBV23-1 and TRBJ1-5; D is uncertain. TRBV23-1 is designated an ORF whose function remains uncertain. Trimming cost V 4 bases and J 2 bases, with 9 bases left between them. The CDR3 consists of 14 residues.

The chain employs TRBV4-3 and TRBJ2-3; 10 nucleotides match TRBD1. The length of the CDR3 is 16 residues. V shed 3 bases and J 5 bases; nucleotides not matched to a gene: 8. CDR1 and CDR2 from the germline V gene are LGHNA and YSLEER. CDR3 sequence reads: CASSHRQGALGDTQYF. The CDR3 nucleotides are TGCGCCAGCAGCCACAGACAGGGGGCGCTGGGAGATACGCAGTATTTT.

The chain joins TRBV19 to TRBJ2-4; the D gene is possibly TRBD2 (6 bases). The CDR3 totals 14 residues. Trimming took off 3 bases at V and 7 bases at J, with 13 bases between the two ends. Germline assignment: CDR1 LNHDA and CDR2 SQIVND (reference sequence). The CDR3 DNA reads TGTGCCAGTAGTATCCGGGGGAGTAGTAACATTCAGTACTTC. Translating it yields CASSIRGSSNIQYF.

This rearrangement joins TRBV5-4 to TRBJ1-2; tentative D call: TRBD1 (5 bases). This CDR3 contains 14 residues. The V end was cut by 4 bases, the J end by 5 bases, with 15 bases between. The V gene's germline CDR1 is SGHNT and CDR2 YYREEE (reference sequence). CDR3 region: CASSLGPVRYGYTF. CDR3 bases: TGTGCCAGCAGCCTGGGGCCAGTCCGATATGGCTACACCTTC.

The chain is built from TRBV5-4 and TRBJ2-3, with TRBD1 matching over 9 bases. The germline CDR1 and CDR2 sequences are SGHNT and YYREEE (reference sequence). V lost 3 bases to trimming and J lost 4 bases; unmatched junction nucleotides: 9. The CDR3 has 16 amino acids. CDR3 loop: CASSSDWDRAPDTQYF. In DNA form, the CDR3 reads TGTGCCAGCAGCTCCGATTGGGACAGGGCCCCAGATACGCAGTATTTT. The full variable domain, rest sourced from reference TRBV5-4 and TRBJ2-3, is ETGVTQSPTHLIKTRGQQVTLRCSSQSGHNTVSWYQQALGQGPQFIFQYYREEENGRGNFPPRFSGLQFPNYSSELNVNALELDDSALYLCASSSDWDRAPDTQYFGPGTRLTVL.

This clone showed up many times. The CDR3 loop is CASSSTSGSVNEQFF. The CDR3 coding sequence is TGTGCCAGCAGCTCAACTAGCGGGAGTGTCAATGAGCAGTTCTTC. The rearrangement uses TRBV7-9 and TRBJ2-1; the match to TRBD2 covers 11 bases. Germline V lookup: CDR1 SEHNR, CDR2 FQNEAQ (reference sequence). This CDR3 is 15 amino acids long. V gave up 4 bases and J gave up 6 bases; unmatched junction bases: 5.

A word on this clone: One junction end disagrees with the germline gene, perhaps due to a read error. The chain couples TRBV6-4 to TRBJ1-1; D call uncertain. Germline V gene sequence: CDR1 MRHNA, CDR2 SNTAGT. The CDR3 is 14 amino acids. CDR3 protein: CAGSDLVRVREAFF. The CDR3 region has the DNA TGTGCCGGCAGTGACCTGGTACGGGTCCGCGAAGCTTTCTTT.

The chain couples TRBV11-3 to TRBJ2-3; 10 bases agree with TRBD2. The V and J ends lost 5 bases and 4 bases, in that order; junction bases with no gene match: 9. The CDR3 has 16 amino acids. The V gene's germline CDR1 is SGHNT and CDR2 YENEEA. CDR3 DNA sequence: TGTGCCAGCAGCCCCGAGCGGGAGGGCCACGCAGATACGCAGTATTTT. Its protein product is CASSPEREGHADTQYF.

The rearrangement links TRBV6-6 to TRBJ2-1; maybe TRBD2 (6 bases). The V gene lost 8 bases and the J gene lost 9 bases, with 11 bases spanning the gap. This CDR3 contains 11 residues. Germline V gene lookup returns CDR1 MNHNY and CDR2 SVGAGI (reference sequence). In DNA, the CDR3 is TGTGCCAGCGGTTTTAGCGGTGAGCAGTTCTTC. Translated: CASGFSGEQFF.

The chain recombines TRBV7-8 with TRBJ2-1, with 13 nucleotides matching TRBD2. Germline CDR1 and CDR2: SGHVS and FQNEAQ. The CDR3 totals 15 residues. The V and J ends lost 7 bases and 8 bases, in that order; junction bases with no gene match: 8. Written as DNA, the CDR3 is TGTGCCAGCACCGCACTAGCGGGGGGGCTGGATGAGCAGTTCTTC. As protein: CASTALAGGLDEQFF.

V and J are TRBV4-2 and TRBJ1-1; D is perhaps TRBD1 (6 bases). This CDR3 has 14 residues. Per the germline V gene, CDR1 is LGHNA and CDR2 is YNFKEQ. V was pared by 1 base and J by 3 bases, with 9 bases between. CDR3 amino acids: CASSQARGDTEAFF. CDR3 nucleotides: TGTGCCAGCAGCCAAGCCAGGGGTGACACTGAAGCTTTCTTT.

This clone appeared a few times. This rearrangement joins TRBV4-1 to TRBJ1-6, with 7 bases fitting TRBD1. Germline loops: CDR1 MGHRA, CDR2 YSYEKL. This CDR3 spans 16 amino acids. The ends lost 0 bases at V and 9 bases at J; junction bases unmatched: 8. CDR3 sequence reads: CASSQETGAMGSPLHF. DNA for the CDR3: TGCGCCAGCAGCCAAGAAACAGGGGCGATGGGTTCACCCCTCCACTTT.

V is TRBV5-1 and J is TRBJ2-5, with a weak D call TRBD1 (6 bases). In germline, CDR1 is SGHRS, CDR2 YFSETQ. V shed 4 bases and J shed 2 bases, with 12 bases lying between them. The CDR3 covers 14 residues. CDR3: CASSDGTRQETQYF. CDR3 DNA: TGCGCCAGCAGCGATGGGACACGGCAAGAGACCCAGTACTTC.

V usage is TRBV6-1 and J usage is TRBJ1-2; tentative D call: TRBD1 (5 bases). In germline, CDR1 is MNHNS, CDR2 SASEGT. V dropped 0 bases and J dropped 3 bases, with 8 bases sitting between them. CDR3 size: 14 residues. CDR3: CASSEAWGDYGYTF. CDR3 in DNA: TGTGCCAGCAGTGAAGCCTGGGGGGACTATGGCTACACCTTC.

The chain has TRBV11-2 and TRBJ2-5; TRBD2 aligns across 8 bases. Germline V gives CDR1 SGHAT, CDR2 FQNNGV. The CDR3 runs 15 residues. With V trimmed by 5 bases and J by 7 bases, 12 bases remained unmatched. This CDR3 is CASSNGGLVGGTQYF. The CDR3, as DNA: TGTGCCAGCAGCAACGGGGGACTAGTGGGAGGGACCCAGTACTTC.

Comment on this clone: The identical CDR3 is also encoded by other nucleotide sequences in the sample. The chain employs TRBV9 and TRBJ2-3; perhaps TRBD2 as D (5 bases). CDR3 length: 13 amino acids. The V end lost 0 bases, the J end lost 5 bases, and 7 bases lay between the germline ends. The germline gives CDR1 SGDLS, CDR2 YYNGEE. In nucleotides, the CDR3 is TGTGCCAGCAGCGTAGGAGGAGGAGATACGCAGTATTTT. Its translation: CASSVGGGDTQYF.

The rearrangement links TRBV2 to TRBJ1-2; 7 nucleotides align to TRBD1. This CDR3 spans 14 amino acids. Germline V gives CDR1 SNHLY, CDR2 FYNNEI. Trimming removed 7 bases from V and 2 bases from J; junction bases left unmatched: 7. The DNA for the CDR3 is TGTGCCAGCAAGTTCGAGACAGGGAACTATGGCTACACCTTC. Translation: CASKFETGNYGYTF. Together with reference TRBV2 and TRBJ1-2, the CDR3 gives the full variable domain: EPEVTQTPSHQVTQMGQEVILRCVPISNHLYFYWYRQILGQKVEFLVSFYNNEISEKSEIFDDQFSVERPDGSNFTLKIRSTKLEDSAMYFCASKFETGNYGYTFGSGTRLTVV.